One T cell receptor beta chain is described in this entry. This entry belongs to a study of TIL therapy for anti-PD-1-resistant metastatic lung cancer. Study summary: Tumors were harvested before any PD-1/PD-L1 blockade. Patients had a median age of 54 years (range about 35-80).

Sequencing used immunoSEQ v3. Only in-frame clones appear in the TCRdb table, and some are missing; sequencing was by immunoSEQ multiplex PCR. The table shows about 60,000 clones, with about nine tenths occurring only once. Germline V gives CDR1 SGHTA, CDR2 FQGTGA. The CDR3 runs to 13 residues. Trimming took off 3 bases at V and 6 bases at J, with 10 bases between the two ends. Time point meaning: pre-treatment sample, taken before nivolumab and TIL therapy. The clonotype originates from a person aged 25-79 years with non-small cell lung cancer. The V call is TRBV7-3, the J call TRBJ2-3; D tentatively fits TRBD1 or TRBD2 (5 bases each). The source material was blood, sampled at baseline. CDR3 residues: CASSFSGPDTQYF. The CDR3 bases are TGTGCCAGCAGCTTCTCGGGGCCGGATACGCAGTATTTT. Full variable domain (rest looked up from reference TRBV7-3 and TRBJ2-3): GAGVSQTPSNKVTEKGKYVELRCDPISGHTALYWYRQSLGQGPEFLIYFQGTGAADDSGLPNDRFFAVRPEGSVSTLKIQRTERGDSAVYLCASSFSGPDTQYFGPGTRLTVL.